The present entry profiles one TCR beta chain with its context. This sample is part of a study of shared clonotypes between healthy human individuals. With 0 bases clipped from V and 4 bases from J, the junction kept 10 bases outside the gene matches. The CDR3 consists of 16 residues. CDR1 and CDR2 (germline): SGDLS, YYNGEE. Produced via immunoSEQ multiplex PCR; TCRdb's table is partial and in-frame only. The sample has just over 2,000,000 clones, roughly 96% seen once. Sequencing used naive CD4+ T cells sorted from blood. Stated subset: CD45RA+ positively selected. The clonotype originates from a man aged 18-30 years in good health. This chain uses TRBV9 with TRBJ2-7, with TRBD1 matching over 7 bases. The CDR3 sequence: CASSVGVGRGRYEQYF. The DNA of the CDR3 is TGTGCCAGCAGCGTAGGGGTGGGCAGGGGGAGATACGAGCAGTACTTC.